These 11 T cell receptor beta chains came from one sample sequenced in a study of blood T cell repertoires in COVID-19. Some clones are missing from TCRdb's copy, which holds only in-frame ones; the method was immunoSEQ multiplex PCR. The data contain 130,000 or so clones, roughly three quarters of them seen just once; the ten biggest clones take up roughly 8.6%. Specimen: peripheral blood. Receptor source: a human donor in a cohort sampled during active COVID-19.

The chain recombines TRBV5-6 with TRBJ2-7; D gene ambiguous. Looked up from germline, CDR1 is SGHDT and CDR2 is YYEEEE. The CDR3 totals 12 residues. Between the trimmed V and J ends, which lost 3 bases and 4 bases, there was a span of 8 bases. In DNA form, the CDR3 reads TGTGCCAGCAGCTCGTACAGATACGAGCAGTACTTC. As protein: CASSSYRYEQYF.

This clone was counted only a few times. This chain connects TRBV13 to TRBJ2-1, with D perhaps TRBD2 (6 bases). Germline CDR1 is PRHDT and CDR2 is FYEKMQ (reference sequence). The germline V and J ends were trimmed by 5 bases and 10 bases, with 15 bases remaining between them. The CDR3 extends over 13 amino acids. The CDR3: CASSAGLPEEQFF. CDR3 DNA: TGTGCCAGCAGCGCGGGACTTCCTGAGGAGCAGTTCTTC.

This chain uses TRBV5-8 with TRBJ2-7; D is unclear. Germline V gene lookup returns CDR1 SGHTS and CDR2 YDEGEE. The V end was cut by 0 bases, the J end by 2 bases, with 9 bases between. The CDR3 totals 14 residues. CDR3 nucleotides: TGTGCCAGCAGCTTGGGGCCAATACCCTACGAGCAGTACTTC. The encoded protein is CASSLGPIPYEQYF.

The V gene is TRBV5-8, the J gene TRBJ2-7; possible D gene TRBD2, 5 bases. The V end was cut by 5 bases, the J end by 6 bases, with 12 bases between. CDR1 SGHTS and CDR2 YDEGEE come from the germline V gene. The CDR3 loop spans 12 amino acids. CDR3 in amino acids: CASREDPLEQYF. As DNA, the CDR3 is TGTGCCAGCAGGGAGGACCCGCTCGAGCAGTACTTC.

V and J are TRBV7-6 and TRBJ1-5; D unclear. The CDR3 is 17 amino acids. V dropped 1 base and J dropped 1 base, with 14 bases sitting between them. The germline V gene has CDR1 SGHVS and CDR2 FNYEAQ. The CDR3: CASSLGLTRESNQPQHF. The CDR3 DNA is TGTGCCAGCAGCTTAGGCTTGACGAGGGAGAGCAATCAGCCCCAGCATTTT.

The gene calls are TRBV5-6 and TRBJ2-7; a possible D gene is TRBD2 (6 bases). The CDR3 sequence is 13 residues long. V dropped 2 bases and J dropped 6 bases, with 12 bases sitting between them. Per the germline V gene, CDR1 is SGHDT and CDR2 is YYEEEE. CDR3 in DNA: TGTGCCAGCAGCTTCGGAGGGGTGGGCGAGCAGTACTTC. It yields the protein CASSFGGVGEQYF. The full variable domain, its missing parts supplied by reference TRBV5-6 and TRBJ2-7, is DAGVTQSPTHLIKTRGQQVTLRCSPKSGHDTVSWYQQALGQGPQFIFQYYEEEERQRGNFPDRFSGHQFPNYSSELNVNALLLGDSALYLCASSFGGVGEQYFGPGTRLTVT.

The J gene is TRBJ1-1, the V gene TRBV27; no clear D. This CDR3 has 15 amino acids. Between the trimmed V and J ends, which lost 0 bases and 5 bases, there was a span of 13 bases. Germline CDR1 MNHEY, CDR2 SMNVEV (reference sequence). The CDR3 region has the DNA TGTGCCAGCAGTTTATCGCCCAACTCGGGGACTGAAGCTTTCTTT. It codes for CASSLSPNSGTEAFF.

V usage is TRBV11-2 and J usage is TRBJ1-1; no definite D call. V shed 2 bases and J shed 0 bases, with 10 bases lying between them. CDR1 SGHAT and CDR2 FQNNGV come from the germline V gene. This CDR3 region has 15 residues. The CDR3: CASSLTTILNTEAFF. As DNA, the CDR3 is TGTGCCAGCAGCTTAACAACAATACTGAACACTGAAGCTTTCTTT.

This clone was seen a handful of times. The chain employs TRBV10-3 and TRBJ2-3; D may be TRBD1 (5 bases). From germline, CDR1 is ENHRY and CDR2 SYGVKD. Trimming left V 4 bases short and J 5 bases short, with 7 bases between. This CDR3 spans 12 amino acids. CDR3 nucleotide sequence: TGTGCCATCAGTGCTCAGGGAGATACGCAGTATTTT. Protein: CAISAQGDTQYF.

On this clone itself: No DNA is shown, since the ends of the CDR3 on it are uncertain; the CDR3 is the one TCRdb lists. The chain couples TRBV4-2 to TRBJ2-6; the table's D call TRBD1 went unverified against the DNA. Both ends counted, the CDR3 spans 15 residues. CDR1 and CDR2 (germline): LGHNA, YNFKEQ. The CDR3 is CASSTSWGGANVLTF.

This clone was detected ten times or more. V usage is TRBV24-1 and J usage is TRBJ2-1; 8 bases line up with TRBD2. The CDR3 is 15 amino acids. The germline CDR1 and CDR2 sequences are KGHDR and SFDVKD. V was clipped by 3 bases and J by 7 bases; unmatched bases: 7. The CDR3 is CATSDQTGGLNEQFF. The CDR3, as DNA: TGTGCCACCAGTGATCAGACGGGAGGGCTTAATGAGCAGTTCTTC.